Listed below are T cell receptor beta chains from one sample, sequenced in a study of T cell repertoires in cytomegalovirus infection. TCRdb itself ran the reads through MiXCR, one entry per CDR3 protein. The table lists more than 200,000 distinct CDR3 sequences, approximately 10% of them singletons. Sequencing was done on a sample of PBMCs. Receptors originate from a human donor in good health (CMV status not recorded). Some clones in this sample may be carry-over from other donors' samples. CDR3s include the opening cysteine and the closing phenylalanine or tryptophan. D genes are given only for firm matches. Expanded clones are given a class, and other clones once, few, many or no size at all.

>TRBV11-3|many|TRBJ2-6|-
CASSLESGGVSGANVLTF
TGTGCCAGCAGCTTAGAAAGCGGAGGGGTTTCTGGGGCCAACGTCCTGACTTTC
>TRBV11-2|-|TRBJ2-1|-
CASSSALGGHSGQFF
TGTGCCAGCAGCTCAGCCCTGGGGGGCCATAGTGGGCAGTTCTTC
>TRBV7-9|-|TRBJ1-1|-
CAFSTAEGENTEAFF
TGTGCCTTTTCGACAGCGGAGGGTGAGAACACTGAAGCTTTCTTT
>TRBV7-9|few|TRBJ2-2|-
CASSLTEPTGELFF
TGTGCCAGCAGCTTAACGGAGCCCACCGGGGAGCTGTTTTTT
>TRBV7-2|many|TRBJ2-7|TRBD2
CASSVAGTSGAIF
TGTGCCAGCAGCGTCGCCGGGACTAGCGGGGCCATCTTC
>TRBV11-3|few|TRBJ1-1|TRBD1
CASSFTGTGKNTEAFF
TGTGCCAGCAGCTTCACCGGGACAGGGAAGAACACTGAAGCTTTCTTT
>TRBV6-5|many|TRBJ1-1|-
CASSGSHLGNTEAFF
TGTGCCAGCAGCGGGTCCCACCTCGGGAACACTGAAGCTTTCTTT
>TRBV7-6|many|TRBJ2-3|TRBD2
CASSSGRGGNTDTQYF
TGTGCCAGCAGCTCTGGGCGGGGGGGAAACACAGATACGCAGTATTTT
>TRBV19|-|TRBJ1-4|TRBD1
CASSNTGGGEKLFF
TGTGCCAGTAGTAATACAGGGGGCGGAGAAAAACTGTTTTTT
>TRBV28|many|TRBJ1-4|TRBD1
CASSTGGATNEKLFF
TGTGCCAGCAGCACAGGGGGGGCGACTAATGAAAAACTGTTTTTT
>TRBV11-2|many|TRBJ1-2|-
CASSFSRAEFYGYTF
TGTGCCAGCAGCTTCTCCCGGGCAGAGTTCTATGGCTACACCTTC
>TRBV12-3/TRBV12-4|-|TRBJ2-5|TRBD2
CASSPPWTSGSRGETQYF
TGTGCCAGCAGTCCCCCCTGGACTAGCGGGAGTCGAGGGGAGACCCAGTACTTC
>TRBV7-9|-|TRBJ2-7|TRBD2
CASSLERGGRSYEQYF
TGTGCCAGCAGCTTAGAACGGGGGGGAAGGTCCTACGAGCAGTACTTC
>TRBV28|few|TRBJ2-7|TRBD2
CASSFGGGGSYEQYF
TGTGCCAGCAGTTTTGGGGGGGGGGGATCCTACGAGCAGTACTTC
>TRBV6-2/TRBV6-3|few|TRBJ2-1|TRBD2
CASSHRGGGADEQFF
TGTGCCAGCAGTCACAGGGGCGGGGGGGCCGATGAGCAGTTCTTC
>TRBV7-2|many|TRBJ1-6|-
CASSLVYNSPLHF
TGTGCCAGCAGCTTAGTCTACAATTCACCCCTCCACTTT
>TRBV19|many|TRBJ1-5|-
CASSAQGDRRGNQPQHF
TGTGCCAGTAGTGCACAGGGAGATCGTCGCGGCAATCAGCCCCAGCATTTT
>TRBV7-2|many|TRBJ2-5|TRBD1
CASSQRQGHGTQYF
TGTGCCAGCAGCCAAAGACAGGGCCACGGAACCCAGTACTTC